This T cell receptor beta chain was found in a study of blood T cell repertoires in COVID-19. Study as a whole: Samples came from the United States, Italy and Spain, spanning acute and convalescent COVID-19. The cDNA or gDNA used as material had been derived from T cells, B-cell-depleted T cells, or PBMCs.

Original processing notes: Estimates of nucleated cell counts were drawn from the amplification of reference gene primers. Sequencing was performed with immunoSEQ multiplex PCR; in TCRdb, only in-frame clones are kept and a portion is missing. Clone size and V and J calls were adopted from that table, with D and trimming inferred from the DNA. The repertoire has about 38,000 clones, approximately 96% of them found once; the top ten carry over 4%. V trimming: 0 bases; J trimming: 2 bases; junction bases outside the gene matches: 0. Germline assignment: CDR1 KGHSH and CDR2 LQKENI. This CDR3 has 15 amino acids.

The rearrangement joins TRBV18 to TRBJ1-5, with 8 nucleotides matching TRBD1. The sample comprised peripheral blood. The TCR comes from a human donor with active COVID-19. The donor label of this sample is uncertain. The CDR3 is CASSPPGQGNQPQHF. The CDR3 region has the DNA TGTGCCAGCTCACCACCGGGACAGGGCAATCAGCCCCAGCATTTT.